The 13 T cell receptor beta chains in this list originate from one sample, sequenced in a study of T cell responses to AZD1222 COVID-19 vaccine (dated by TCRdb to the early 2020s). What this sample's time point label stands for: baseline before first vaccination. Library preparation used the immunoSEQ multiplex PCR assay. The table comes from immuneACCESS by way of TCRdb, which keeps in-frame sequences with V and J called. Part of the clones is missing from these tables; in studies checked, under half for an unresolved V gene and the rest for unknown reasons. In all, the sample holds under 150,000 clones, and approximately 94% of those were seen once. In total, the top ten clones hold 1.5% to 2% of the sample. Sample: peripheral blood, taken on day 0 of AZD1222 vaccination. Every receptor here comes from an adult in good health.

The chain is built from TRBV4-1 and TRBJ1-3; D not certain. Per the germline V gene, CDR1 is MGHRA and CDR2 is YSYEKL. The CDR3 sequence is 15 residues long. The ends were cut back, 0 bases at V and 2 bases at J, with 8 bases in the middle. CDR3 residues: CASSQDGHPGNTIYF. The CDR3 DNA sequence: TGCGCCAGCAGCCAAGATGGGCATCCTGGAAACACCATATATTTT.

The sample holds one count of this clone. The chain has TRBV6-5 and TRBJ1-2; D is ambiguous. CDR1 and CDR2 from the germline V gene are MNHEY and SVGAGI. This CDR3 spans 12 amino acids. V gave up 7 bases and J gave up 0 bases, with 6 bases separating them. The DNA of the CDR3 is TGTGCCAGCACCAGTGCTAACTATGGCTACACCTTC. Its translation is CASTSANYGYTF.

V gene TRBV18 combines with J gene TRBJ2-7; D is uncertain. CDR3 size: 13 residues. Germline values: CDR1 KGHSH, CDR2 LQKENI. V was cut by 1 base and J by 4 bases, with 8 bases left in between. DNA of the CDR3: TGTGCCAGCTCACCACTCCAGACGTACGAGCAGTACTTC. Protein product: CASSPLQTYEQYF.

The rearrangement links TRBV5-6 to TRBJ2-1, with TRBD2 matching over 11 bases. V lost 0 bases, J lost 7 bases, and 9 bases stayed unmatched. This CDR3 is 17 amino acids long. Germline-derived CDR1 and CDR2 are SGHDT and YYEEEE. The CDR3 sequence is CASSLGLGTSGVNEQFF. DNA of the CDR3: TGTGCCAGCAGCTTGGGGCTTGGGACTAGCGGCGTGAATGAGCAGTTCTTC. Variable domain in full (rest from reference TRBV5-6 and TRBJ2-1): DAGVTQSPTHLIKTRGQQVTLRCSPKSGHDTVSWYQQALGQGPQFIFQYYEEEERQRGNFPDRFSGHQFPNYSSELNVNALLLGDSALYLCASSLGLGTSGVNEQFFGPGTRLTVL.

The CDR3 loop is CASSMDRGSEAFF. CDR3 nucleotide sequence: TGCGCCAGCAGTATGGACAGGGGCTCTGAAGCTTTCTTT. The V and J genes are TRBV5-1 and TRBJ1-1, with 9 bases that match TRBD1. Unmatched junction bases numbered 5, after V lost 5 bases and J lost 6 bases. Germline V gene lookup returns CDR1 SGHRS and CDR2 YFSETQ. CDR3 length: 13 residues.

This chain uses TRBV11-2 with TRBJ2-7; D gene unclear. V lost 1 base, J lost 2 bases, and 6 bases lay in between. The germline gives CDR1 SGHAT, CDR2 FQNNGV. The CDR3 has 13 amino acids. CDR3 nucleotides: TGTGCCAGCAGCTTAGCGCATGCCTACGAGCAGTACTTC. This gives the protein CASSLAHAYEQYF.

This clone is classed as medium-sized. The chain is built from TRBV10-2 and TRBJ2-1, with TRBD1 matching 9 bases. Germline V gene sequence: CDR1 WSHSY, CDR2 SAAADI. With V trimmed by 6 bases and J by 7 bases, 10 bases remained unmatched. The CDR3 extends over 15 amino acids. The CDR3 loop reads CASSVDRGSSNEQFF. The CDR3 region has the DNA TGCGCCAGCAGCGTCGACAGGGGGTCGAGTAATGAGCAGTTCTTC.

This chain connects TRBV18 to TRBJ2-5; the D is unclear. The germline gives CDR1 KGHSH, CDR2 LQKENI. The CDR3 sequence is 15 residues long. Trimming removed 6 bases from V and 4 bases from J, with 18 bases in between. Written as DNA, the CDR3 is TGTGCCAGCTCTCAAAGGGAAGGGAACGGAGAGACCCAGTACTTC. This encodes CASSQREGNGETQYF.

This CDR3 is CASSVTVEAFF. The CDR3 coding sequence is TGTGCCAGCAGTGTGACCGTTGAAGCTTTCTTT. The chain recombines TRBV2 with TRBJ1-1; D unresolved. This CDR3 has 11 amino acids. Trimming took 4 bases from V and 7 from J, leaving 7 bases between them. In germline, CDR1 is SNHLY, CDR2 FYNNEI. Full variable domain (remainder filled in from reference TRBV2 and TRBJ1-1): EPEVTQTPSHQVTQMGQEVILRCVPISNHLYFYWYRQILGQKVEFLVSFYNNEISEKSEIFDDQFSVERPDGSNFTLKIRSTKLEDSAMYFCASSVTVEAFFGQGTRLTVV.

The rearrangement uses TRBV9 and TRBJ1-3; no firm D call. The V end was cut by 3 bases, the J end by 0 bases, with 10 bases between. CDR3 length: 15 residues. Looked up from germline, CDR1 is SGDLS and CDR2 is YYNGEE. The CDR3 sequence: CASSETVYSGNTIYF. Written as DNA, the CDR3 is TGTGCCAGCAGCGAGACGGTCTACTCTGGAAACACCATATATTTT.

V is TRBV2 and J is TRBJ1-1; D might be TRBD1 (5 bases). Germline V gene sequence: CDR1 SNHLY, CDR2 FYNNEI. Between the trimmed V and J ends, which lost 4 bases and 2 bases, there was a span of 8 bases. The CDR3 totals 13 residues. The CDR3 loop reads CASSGQLNTEAFF. CDR3 nucleotides: TGTGCCAGCAGTGGACAGTTAAACACTGAAGCTTTCTTT.

V is TRBV7-3 and J is TRBJ1-2, with TRBD1 matching over 10 bases. The CDR3 length is 15 residues. Looked up from germline, CDR1 is SGHTA and CDR2 is FQGTGA. V dropped 4 bases and J dropped 8; count of bases not matched to a gene: 10. The CDR3 region is CASSSGTGELQGYTF. Here the CDR3 DNA reads TGTGCCAGCAGCTCCGGGACAGGGGAGTTACAAGGCTACACCTTC. The entire variable domain, with the rest obtained from reference TRBV7-3 and TRBJ1-2, is as follows: GAGVSQTPSNKVTEKGKYVELRCDPISGHTALYWYRQSLGQGPEFLIYFQGTGAADDSGLPNDRFFAVRPEGSVSTLKIQRTERGDSAVYLCASSSGTGELQGYTFGSGTRLTVV.

Note on this clone: At one of its ends the junction is not consistent with the germline gene, which may arise from a read error. The genes are TRBV6-1 and TRBJ2-1; D is unclear. The CDR3 is 12 residues long. CDR1 MNHNS and CDR2 SASEGT come from the germline V gene. The CDR3 loop is CASSESVGYWLF. CDR3 sequence (DNA): TGTGCCAGCAGTGAGAGCGTCGGATACTGGCTCTTC.